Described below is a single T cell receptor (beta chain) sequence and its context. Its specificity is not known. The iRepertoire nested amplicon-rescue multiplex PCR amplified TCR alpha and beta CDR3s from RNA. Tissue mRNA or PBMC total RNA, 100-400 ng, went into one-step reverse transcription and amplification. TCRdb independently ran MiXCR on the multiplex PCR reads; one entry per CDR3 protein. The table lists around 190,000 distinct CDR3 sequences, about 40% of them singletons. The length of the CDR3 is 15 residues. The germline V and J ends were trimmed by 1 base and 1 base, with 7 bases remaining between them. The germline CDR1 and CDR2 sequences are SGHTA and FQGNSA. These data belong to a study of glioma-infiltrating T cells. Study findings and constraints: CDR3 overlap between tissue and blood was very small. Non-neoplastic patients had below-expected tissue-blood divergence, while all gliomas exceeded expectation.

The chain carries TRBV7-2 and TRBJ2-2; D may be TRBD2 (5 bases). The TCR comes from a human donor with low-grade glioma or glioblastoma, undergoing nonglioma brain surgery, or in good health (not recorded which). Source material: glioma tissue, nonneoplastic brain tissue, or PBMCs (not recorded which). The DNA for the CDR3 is TGTGCCAGCAGCTTAGGTGCGGGGAACACCGGGGAGCTGTTTTTT. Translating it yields CASSLGAGNTGELFF.